Listed here are 5 T cell receptor beta chains from one sample, sequenced in a study of cytomegalovirus exposure and HLA in healthy donors. Researchers ran the PCR with 60 Vbeta and 13 Jbeta primers. Generated by immunoSEQ multiplex PCR, the TCRdb table keeps only in-frame clones and is missing some. The sample has approximately 120,000 clones, about three quarters seen once; the top ten hold about 2%. Specimen: PBMCs. The receptors derive from a man aged 45-65 years in good health and CMV-seronegative.

The chain couples TRBV7-6 to TRBJ2-3; the match to TRBD1 covers 7 bases. The CDR3 extends over 14 amino acids. Trimming at V came to 3 bases and at J to 2 bases, leaving 2 bases not matched to a gene. In germline, CDR1 is SGHVS, CDR2 FNYEAQ. The CDR3 DNA reads as TGTGCCAGCAGCTTTGGACAGGTCACAGATACGCAGTATTTT. Residues: CASSFGQVTDTQYF.

In nucleotides, the CDR3 is TGCGCCAGCAGCTTGTGGGGGGGGCCCTCTAACACTGAAGCTTTCTTT. This sequence encodes CASSLWGGPSNTEAFF. The chain combines TRBV5-1 with TRBJ1-1, with D maybe TRBD1 (6 bases). Deletions cut 1 base from V and 2 bases from J, with 15 bases between. Per germline, CDR1 SGHRS and CDR2 YFSETQ. The CDR3 spans 16 residues.

The chain combines TRBV11-3 with TRBJ2-7; perhaps TRBD1 as D (5 bases). Germline V gene lookup returns CDR1 SGHNT and CDR2 YENEEA. The V end lost 1 base, the J end lost 6 bases, and 10 bases lay between the germline ends. The length of the CDR3 is 13 residues. DNA for the CDR3: TGTGCCAGCAGCTTAGGGCAGGGCGGCGAGCAGTACTTC. Encoded protein: CASSLGQGGEQYF. Based on the CDR3 plus reference TRBV11-3 and TRBJ2-7, the full variable domain is EAGVVQSPRYKIIEKKQPVAFWCNPISGHNTLYWYLQNLGQGPELLIRYENEEAVDDSQLPKDRFSAERLKGVDSTLKIQPAELGDSAVYLCASSLGQGGEQYFGPGTRLTVT.

The J gene is TRBJ1-2, the V gene TRBV5-8, with D maybe TRBD1 (5 bases). Germline CDR1 is SGHTS and CDR2 is YDEGEE. This CDR3 is 14 amino acids long. With 0 bases removed from V and 4 bases from J, the gap between germline ends came to 10 bases. CDR3 coding DNA: TGTGCCAGCAGCTTGGGACAGTCATCCTATGGCTACACCTTC. Its protein is CASSLGQSSYGYTF.

As concerns this clone: Mismatch with germline at one junction end may stem from a read error. This sequence joins TRBV7-9 and TRBJ1-5; no clear D. The CDR3 is 14 residues long. The germline gives CDR1 SEHNR, CDR2 FQNEAQ (reference sequence). The CDR3 region is CSSSAEGGNQPQHF. The CDR3 bases are TGTTCCAGCAGCGCTGAGGGCGGCAATCAGCCCCAGCATTTT. Together with reference TRBV7-9 and TRBJ1-5, the CDR3 gives the full variable domain: DTGVSQNPRHKITKRGQNVTFRCDPISEHNRLYWYRQTLGQGPEFLTYFQNEAQLEKSRLLSDRFSAERPKGSFSTLEIQRTEQGDSAMYLCSSSAEGGNQPQHFGDGTRLSIL.